The following is a TCR beta chain sequence with its context. Its antigen target is currently unknown. Base qualities are not at hand, and no much larger clone is one base apart. The CDR3 goes from the cysteine to the phenylalanine over 13 residues. Only the CDR3 DNA stays, 39 bases, in frame from base 1. The CDR1 and CDR2 encoded by the germline V gene are KGHSH and LQKENI. Ends trimmed: V by 5 bases, J by 5 bases; bases unmatched to a gene: 4. The sample originates from a study of blood T cell repertoires in COVID-19 (TCRdb year 2020). For the wider study: Collaborator samples came from the United States, Italy and Spain and covered acute and convalescent phases of COVID-19. Deeply sampled blood TCRbeta repertoires from subjects exposed to, actively infected with, or recovered from COVID-19 were included in the dataset. The repertoires were made available in a free public database intended to serve as a resource for research on the immune response to SARS-CoV-2. Where available, HLA class I and class II types were taken from metadata supplied by the sample provider and were not determined by assay-based typing. The material from the prospective study consisted of cDNA or gDNA derived from T cells, B-cell-depleted T cells, or PBMCs. The samples were drawn from the first 160 participants of the ongoing ImmuneRACE study and from 950 to 1,500 subjects provided by 6 global collaborators. Sample metadata almost always included a de-identified subject ID, COVID-19 status, age in years and sex. Results the study describes overall, beyond this receptor: Clinical and demographic metadata were provided uncurated, with the amount varying by source and participant.

Whole blood was collected in K2EDTA tubes by collaborating institutions according to the institutions' own protocols. For TCRbeta analysis, collaborators shipped samples as frozen whole blood, isolated PBMCs, or DNA extracted from either of those sample types. TCRbeta CDR3 regions were amplified from genomic DNA using the immunoSEQ Assay, a bias-controlled multiplex PCR. Turning to the authors' computational methods: The number of nucleated cells in each sample was estimated from the amplification of reference gene primers within the assay. To quantify the absolute abundance of each unique TCRbeta CDR3 rearrangement, sequence reads were collapsed and filtered. For each sample, productive Simpson clonality was calculated as the square root of Simpson's diversity index over productive rearrangements. The source is immuneACCESS, and TCRdb retained only in-frame sequences with V and J called. Part of the clones is not carried over; for the studies checked, unresolved V genes explain less than half of this, and the remainder is unexplained. V and J calls and clone size are as listed in that table; D and trimming were resolved from the DNA. For this sample there are approximately 90,000 clones; approximately 81% appear just once. About 23% of the sample is held by the ten biggest clonotypes.

The TCR originated in a man of 80 years or more with active or convalescent COVID-19. The sequenced sample consisted of peripheral blood. This sequence uses TRBV18 and TRBJ2-5; 8 bases in the junction line up with TRBD1. The CDR3 reads CASSRTGRETQYF. The nucleotide sequence is given as TGTGCCAGCTCAAGGACAGGGCGGGAGACCCAGTACTTC.